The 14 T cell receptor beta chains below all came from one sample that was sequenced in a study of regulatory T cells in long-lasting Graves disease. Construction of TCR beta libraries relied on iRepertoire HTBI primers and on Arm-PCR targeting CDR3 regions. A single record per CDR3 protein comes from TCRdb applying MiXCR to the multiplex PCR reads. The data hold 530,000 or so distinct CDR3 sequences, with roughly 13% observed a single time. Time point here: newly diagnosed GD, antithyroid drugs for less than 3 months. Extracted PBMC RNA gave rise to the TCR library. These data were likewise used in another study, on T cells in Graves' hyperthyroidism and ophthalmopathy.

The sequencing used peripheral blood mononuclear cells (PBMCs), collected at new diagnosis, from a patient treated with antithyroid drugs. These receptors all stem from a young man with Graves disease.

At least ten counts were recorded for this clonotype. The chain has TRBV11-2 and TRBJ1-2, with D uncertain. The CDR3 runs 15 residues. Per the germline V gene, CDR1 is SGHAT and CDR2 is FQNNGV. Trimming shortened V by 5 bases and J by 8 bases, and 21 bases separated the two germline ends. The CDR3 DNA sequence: TGTGCCAGCAGCCGACTGAAGGACTCAAACCAAGGCTACACCTTC. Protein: CASSRLKDSNQGYTF.

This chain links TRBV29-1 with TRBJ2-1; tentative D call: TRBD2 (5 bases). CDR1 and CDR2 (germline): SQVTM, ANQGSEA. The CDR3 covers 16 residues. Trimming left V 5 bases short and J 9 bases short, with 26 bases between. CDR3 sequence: CSVRSPRAPSAGEQFF. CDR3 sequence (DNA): TGCAGCGTTCGCAGCCCCCGAGCTCCTTCTGCGGGTGAGCAGTTCTTC.

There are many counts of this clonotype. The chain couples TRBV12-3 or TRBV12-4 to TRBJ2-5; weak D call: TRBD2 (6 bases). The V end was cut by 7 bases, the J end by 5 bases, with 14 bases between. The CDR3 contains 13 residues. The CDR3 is CASTVLASETQYF. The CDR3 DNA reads TGTGCCAGCACCGTACTAGCTTCGGAGACCCAGTACTTC.

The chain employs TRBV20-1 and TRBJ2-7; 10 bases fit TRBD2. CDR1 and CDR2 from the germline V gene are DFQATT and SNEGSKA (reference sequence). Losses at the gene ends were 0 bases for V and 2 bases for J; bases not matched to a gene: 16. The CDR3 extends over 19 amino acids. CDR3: CSARDARGTSERVPYEQYF. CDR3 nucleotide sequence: TGCAGTGCTAGAGATGCCCGAGGGACTAGCGAGAGAGTCCCCTACGAGCAGTACTTC.

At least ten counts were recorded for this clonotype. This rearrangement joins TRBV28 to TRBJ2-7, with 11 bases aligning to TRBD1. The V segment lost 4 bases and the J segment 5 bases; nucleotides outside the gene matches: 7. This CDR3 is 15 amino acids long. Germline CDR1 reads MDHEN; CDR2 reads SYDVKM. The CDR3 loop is CASSSSGQGVHEQYF. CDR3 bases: TGTGCCAGCAGTTCCTCGGGACAGGGGGTCCACGAGCAGTACTTC.

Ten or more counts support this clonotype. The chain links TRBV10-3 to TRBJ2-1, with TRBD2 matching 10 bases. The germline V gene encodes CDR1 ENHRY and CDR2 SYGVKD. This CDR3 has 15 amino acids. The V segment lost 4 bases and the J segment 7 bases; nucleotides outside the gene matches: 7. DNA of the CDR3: TGTGCCATCAGTGCCCCTAGCGGGAGTAGAAATGAGCAGTTCTTC. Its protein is CAISAPSGSRNEQFF.

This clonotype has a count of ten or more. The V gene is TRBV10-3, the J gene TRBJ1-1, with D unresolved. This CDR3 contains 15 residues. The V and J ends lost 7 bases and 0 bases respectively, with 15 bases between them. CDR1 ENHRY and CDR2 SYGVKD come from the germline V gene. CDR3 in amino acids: CAINGGGLMNTEAFF. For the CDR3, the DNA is TGTGCCATCAATGGAGGCGGCCTCATGAACACTGAAGCTTTCTTT.

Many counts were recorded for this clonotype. CDR3 coding DNA: TGTGCCAGCAGCGTAGGACTAGACGCCGGGGAGCTGTTTTTT. Translated: CASSVGLDAGELFF. The chain couples TRBV9 to TRBJ2-2; tentatively, D is TRBD2 (6 bases). V lost 0 bases and J lost 6, with 9 bases in between. From germline, CDR1 is SGDLS and CDR2 YYNGEE. The CDR3 length is 14 residues. Full variable domain (rest looked up from reference TRBV9 and TRBJ2-2): DSGVTQTPKHLITATGQRVTLRCSPRSGDLSVYWYQQSLDQGLQFLIQYYNGEERAKGNILERFSAQQFPDLHSELNLSSLELGDSALYFCASSVGLDAGELFFGEGSRLTVL.

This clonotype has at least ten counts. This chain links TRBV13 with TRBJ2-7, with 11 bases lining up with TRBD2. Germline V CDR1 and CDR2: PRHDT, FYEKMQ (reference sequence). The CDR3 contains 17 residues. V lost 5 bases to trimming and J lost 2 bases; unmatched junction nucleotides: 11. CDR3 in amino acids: CASSEGFGTSGTYEQYF. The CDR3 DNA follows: TGTGCCAGCAGCGAGGGGTTCGGGACTAGCGGTACCTACGAGCAGTACTTC.

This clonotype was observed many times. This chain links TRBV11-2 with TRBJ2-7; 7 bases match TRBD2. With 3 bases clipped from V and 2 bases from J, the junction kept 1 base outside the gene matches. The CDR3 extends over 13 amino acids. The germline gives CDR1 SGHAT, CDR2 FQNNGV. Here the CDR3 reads CASSFGLAYEQYF. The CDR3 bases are TGTGCCAGCAGCTTTGGACTAGCCTACGAGCAGTACTTC.

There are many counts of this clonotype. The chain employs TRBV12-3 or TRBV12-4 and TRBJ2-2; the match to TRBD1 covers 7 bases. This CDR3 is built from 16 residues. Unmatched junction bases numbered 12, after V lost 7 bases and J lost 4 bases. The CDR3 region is CASNDSGGPITGELFF. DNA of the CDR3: TGTGCCAGCAACGACTCAGGGGGACCGATCACCGGGGAGCTGTTTTTT.

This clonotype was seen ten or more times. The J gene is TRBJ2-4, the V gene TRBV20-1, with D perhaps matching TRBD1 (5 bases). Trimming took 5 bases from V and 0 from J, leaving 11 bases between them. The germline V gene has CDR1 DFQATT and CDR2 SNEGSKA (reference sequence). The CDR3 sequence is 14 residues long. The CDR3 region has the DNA TGCAGTGCTCACACAGGTCTAGCCAAAAACATTCAGTACTTC. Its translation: CSAHTGLAKNIQYF.

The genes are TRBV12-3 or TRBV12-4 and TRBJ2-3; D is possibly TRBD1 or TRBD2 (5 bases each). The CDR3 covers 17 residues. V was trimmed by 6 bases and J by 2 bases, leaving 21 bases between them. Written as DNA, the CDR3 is TGTGCCAGCAGCCCAGACCCCAGTCCAGGGACCACAGATACGCAGTATTTT. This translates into CASSPDPSPGTTDTQYF.

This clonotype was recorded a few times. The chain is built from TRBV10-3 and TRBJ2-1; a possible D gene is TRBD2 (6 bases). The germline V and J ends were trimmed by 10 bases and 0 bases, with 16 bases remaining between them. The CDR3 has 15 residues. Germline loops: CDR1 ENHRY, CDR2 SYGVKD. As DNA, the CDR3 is TGTGCCACAGTGGCAAACGGGGGCTCCTACAATGAGCAGTTCTTC. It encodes CATVANGGSYNEQFF.